This T cell receptor (beta chain) was profiled in a study of blood T cell repertoires in COVID-19. Study at large: COVID-19 samples collected from the United States, Italy and Spain covered acute and convalescent phases. Sources were T cells, B-cell-depleted T cells, or PBMCs; the material itself was cDNA or gDNA.

The CDR3 consists of 13 residues. The germline CDR1 and CDR2 sequences are SEHNR and FQNEAQ (reference sequence). V gave up 5 bases and J gave up 4 bases, with 11 bases separating them. This clone was detected a few times. Authors' data handling: Amplified reference gene primers provided the basis for estimating nucleated cell counts. TCRdb keeps only in-frame clones here, not all; method: immunoSEQ multiplex PCR. The V and J calls and the clone size are those of that table, but D and trimming were determined from the DNA. The table has about 53,000 clones, approximately 80% seen once. The rearrangement links TRBV7-9 to TRBJ1-1, with D maybe TRBD1 (6 bases). The sample consisted of peripheral blood. This TCR was recovered from a woman aged 60 to 75 with acute or convalescent COVID-19. The CDR3 sequence is CASSPTGITEAFF. The CDR3 DNA follows: TGTGCCAGCAGCCCAACAGGGATCACTGAAGCTTTCTTT. The entire variable domain, with the rest obtained from reference TRBV7-9 and TRBJ1-1, is as follows: DTGVSQNPRHKITKRGQNVTFRCDPISEHNRLYWYRQTLGQGPEFLTYFQNEAQLEKSRLLSDRFSAERPKGSFSTLEIQRTEQGDSAMYLCASSPTGITEAFFGQGTRLTVV.